This entry features one T cell receptor beta chain sequence. The data derive from a study of control samples from healthy donors and cancer patients. TCRdb's copy holds only in-frame clones and misses some; the assay was immunoSEQ multiplex PCR. The sample's table shows roughly 190,000 clones. This TCR derives from a woman in her 30s in good health. Sequenced material: blood.

CDR3 in amino acids: CASRQQGGQPQHF. The CDR3 DNA follows: TGTGCCAGCAGACAACAGGGGGGTCAGCCCCAGCATTTT. The V and J genes are TRBV12-3 or TRBV12-4 and TRBJ1-5; TRBD1 matches at 8 bases. V lost 6 bases to trimming and J lost 6 bases; unmatched junction nucleotides: 4. The CDR3 sequence is 13 residues long.